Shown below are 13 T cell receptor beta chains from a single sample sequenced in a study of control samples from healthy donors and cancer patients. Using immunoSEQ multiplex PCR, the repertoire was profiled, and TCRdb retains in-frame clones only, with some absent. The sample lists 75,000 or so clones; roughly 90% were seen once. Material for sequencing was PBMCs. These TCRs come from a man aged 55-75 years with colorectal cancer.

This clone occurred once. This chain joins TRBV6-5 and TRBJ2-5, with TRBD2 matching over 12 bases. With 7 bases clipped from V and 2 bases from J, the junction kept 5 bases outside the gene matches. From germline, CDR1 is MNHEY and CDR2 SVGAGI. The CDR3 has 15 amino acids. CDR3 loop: CASKPSGGAQETQYF. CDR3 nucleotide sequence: TGTGCCAGCAAGCCTAGCGGGGGGGCACAAGAGACCCAGTACTTC.

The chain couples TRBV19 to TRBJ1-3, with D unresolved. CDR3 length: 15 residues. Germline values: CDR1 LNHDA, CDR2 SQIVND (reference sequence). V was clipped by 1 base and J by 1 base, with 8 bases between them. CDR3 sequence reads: CASSIAGLSGNTIYF. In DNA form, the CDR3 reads TGTGCCAGTAGTATAGCCGGGCTTTCTGGAAACACCATATATTTT.

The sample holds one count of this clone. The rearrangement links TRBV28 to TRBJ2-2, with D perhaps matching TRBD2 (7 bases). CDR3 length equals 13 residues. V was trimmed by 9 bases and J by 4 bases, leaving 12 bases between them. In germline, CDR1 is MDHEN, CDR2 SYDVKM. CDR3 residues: CASWGGVTGELFF. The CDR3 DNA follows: TGTGCCAGTTGGGGGGGCGTCACCGGGGAGCTGTTTTTT.

The CDR3 DNA reads TGTGCCAGCAGCTTCCGGACAGAGCAGTTCTTC. Its protein product is CASSFRTEQFF. The chain has TRBV5-6 and TRBJ2-1, with D possibly being TRBD1 (5 bases). This CDR3 comprises 11 residues. V was cut by 2 bases and J by 10 bases, with 7 bases left in between. Germline assignment: CDR1 SGHDT and CDR2 YYEEEE.

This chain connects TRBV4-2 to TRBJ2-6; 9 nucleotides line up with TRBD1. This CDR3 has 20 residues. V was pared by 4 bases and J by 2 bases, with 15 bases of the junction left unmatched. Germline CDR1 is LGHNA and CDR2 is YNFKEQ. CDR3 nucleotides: TGTGCCAGCAGCCTAGAGACCGGGACAGGGATCGTTCCTGGGGCCAACGTCCTGACTTTC. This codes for CASSLETGTGIVPGANVLTF.

CDR3 amino acids: CASTTPGYGYTF. As DNA, the CDR3 is TGTGCCAGCACCACCCCCGGCTATGGCTACACCTTC. The chain employs TRBV12-3 or TRBV12-4 and TRBJ1-2; D ambiguous. Trimming removed 7 bases at V and 4 bases at J, with 10 bases between. The CDR3 has 12 amino acids.

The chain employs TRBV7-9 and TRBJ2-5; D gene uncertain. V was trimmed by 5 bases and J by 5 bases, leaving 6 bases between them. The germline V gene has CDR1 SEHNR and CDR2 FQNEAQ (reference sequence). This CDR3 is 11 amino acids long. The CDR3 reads CASSHGETQYF. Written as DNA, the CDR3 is TGTGCCAGCAGCCACGGGGAGACCCAGTACTTC. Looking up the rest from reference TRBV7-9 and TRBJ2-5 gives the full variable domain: DTGVSQNPRHKITKRGQNVTFRCDPISEHNRLYWYRQTLGQGPEFLTYFQNEAQLEKSRLLSDRFSAERPKGSFSTLEIQRTEQGDSAMYLCASSHGETQYFGPGTRLLVL.

For the CDR3, the DNA is TGTGCCAGCAGCTCCATACCGGGGCTTCTACAGGAGCAGTACTTC. Protein: CASSSIPGLLQEQYF. The rearrangement joins TRBV7-9 to TRBJ2-7, with D perhaps matching TRBD1 or TRBD2 (5 bases each). Deletions cut 4 bases from V and 7 bases from J, with 20 bases between. Germline V gene lookup returns CDR1 SEHNR and CDR2 FQNEAQ (reference sequence). The CDR3 contains 15 residues.

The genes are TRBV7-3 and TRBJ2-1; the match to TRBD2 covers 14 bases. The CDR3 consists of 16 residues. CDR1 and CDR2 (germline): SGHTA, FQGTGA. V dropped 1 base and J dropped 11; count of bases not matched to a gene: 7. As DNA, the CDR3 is TGTGCCAGCAGCTTAAAGGGGACTAGCGGGGGAGGGAAGCAGTTCTTC. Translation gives CASSLKGTSGGGKQFF.

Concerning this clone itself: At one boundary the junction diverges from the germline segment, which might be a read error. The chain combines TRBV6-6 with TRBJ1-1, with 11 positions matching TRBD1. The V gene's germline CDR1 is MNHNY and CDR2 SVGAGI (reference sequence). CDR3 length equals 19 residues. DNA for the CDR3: TGTGCCAGCAGTCCGGACAGGGGGCTTCGGGGCTACTTAGTACGGGGCTTTCTCTTT. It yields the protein CASSPDRGLRGYLVRGFLF.

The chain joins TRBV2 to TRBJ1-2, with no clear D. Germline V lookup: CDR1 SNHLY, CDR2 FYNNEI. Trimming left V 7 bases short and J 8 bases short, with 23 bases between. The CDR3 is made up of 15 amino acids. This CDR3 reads CASTLTAEIPKGYTF. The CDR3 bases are TGTGCCAGCACCCTCACGGCGGAGATTCCTAAGGGCTACACCTTC.

The CDR3 DNA sequence: TGTGCCAGCAGCTTACGACAGGGTGATACGCAGTATTTT. It is translated as CASSLRQGDTQYF. The chain combines TRBV5-5 with TRBJ2-3, with 7 bases lining up with TRBD1. From germline, CDR1 is SGHKS and CDR2 YYEKEE (reference sequence). The CDR3 runs 13 residues. V was pared by 2 bases and J by 6 bases, with 3 bases of the junction left unmatched.

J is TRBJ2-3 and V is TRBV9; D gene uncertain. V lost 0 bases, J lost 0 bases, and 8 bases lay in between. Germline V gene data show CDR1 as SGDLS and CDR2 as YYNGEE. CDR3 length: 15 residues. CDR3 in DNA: TGTGCCAGCAGCGTAGTAGGGTCTAGCACAGATACGCAGTATTTT. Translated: CASSVVGSSTDTQYF.